This T cell receptor beta chain emerged from a study of blood T cells in healthy people across ages. Overall study findings and caveats: Per-million-T-cell TCR beta diversity fell roughly linearly with age.

On this clonotype itself: The antigen is not known.

V lost 0 bases and J lost 11, with 25 bases in between. This CDR3 is 17 amino acids long. Germline loops: CDR1 SGHTA, CDR2 FQGNSA. A J-beta primer mix and a sample-barcoded 5' primer were used in a second PCR of roughly 6 to 12 cycles. TCRdb used MiXCR to reprocess the 5' RACE reads, holding one entry per CDR3 protein. The data show about 730,000 distinct CDR3 sequences, roughly two fifths seen once. Sequencing used blood. The genes are TRBV7-2 and TRBJ2-5; D remains ambiguous. The receptor was isolated from a woman aged 55-69 years in good health. The CDR3 coding sequence is TGTGCCAGCAGCTTAGCGACCGGAAACATGAGGAAGAATGAGCAGTACTTC. Protein: CASSLATGNMRKNEQYF.